The clone carrying this T cell receptor (beta chain) was picked up many times. Its antigen is currently unknown. Unique molecular identifiers, one per molecule, were present on every TCR cDNA molecule. TCRdb passed the 5' RACE reads through MiXCR, listing each CDR3 protein once. The table has over 25,000 distinct CDR3 sequences, about 8.8% seen once. Time point noted: sample taken at primary tumor resection. Whole RNA from tumor, nontumor lung or frozen PBMC was sequenced unsorted. Trimming removed 4 bases at V and 6 bases at J, with 12 bases between. CDR3 length: 13 residues. This sample stems from a study of spatial heterogeneity in lung cancer. Study findings and constraints: More often at tumor resection than at routine follow-up, ubiquitous expanded tumor TCRs were detected in the blood.

This sample comprised PBMCs, obtained at surgery. The J gene is TRBJ1-2, the V gene TRBV12-3 or TRBV12-4, with D possibly matching TRBD1 (6 bases). The TCR sequence derives from a female donor with early-stage non-small cell lung cancer. CDR3 amino acids: CASSSSGANGYTF. The CDR3, as DNA: TGTGCCAGCAGTTCCTCAGGGGCTAATGGCTACACCTTC.